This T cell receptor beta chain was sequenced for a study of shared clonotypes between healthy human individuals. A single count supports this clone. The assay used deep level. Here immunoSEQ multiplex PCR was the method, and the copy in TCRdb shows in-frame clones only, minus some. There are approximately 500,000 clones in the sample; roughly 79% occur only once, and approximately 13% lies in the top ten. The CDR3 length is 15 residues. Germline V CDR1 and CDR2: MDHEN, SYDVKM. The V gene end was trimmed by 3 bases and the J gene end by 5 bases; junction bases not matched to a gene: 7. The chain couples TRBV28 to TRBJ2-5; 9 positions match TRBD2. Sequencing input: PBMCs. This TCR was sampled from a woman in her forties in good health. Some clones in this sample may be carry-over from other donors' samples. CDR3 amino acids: CASSLVAGVGETQYF. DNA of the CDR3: TGTGCCAGCAGTTTGGTAGCGGGAGTGGGGGAGACCCAGTACTTC.